A selection of T cell receptor beta chains follows, all from one sample in a study of cytotoxic CD8 clonotypes in ibrutinib-treated CLL. Here immunoSEQ multiplex PCR was the method, and the copy in TCRdb shows in-frame clones only, minus some. The sample includes hundreds of thousands of clones, 70% of them seen just once. The specimen comprised PBMCs, sampled after 24 months of ibrutinib treatment. These receptors originate from a human donor with chronic lymphocytic leukemia. Both conserved end residues are part of each CDR3. The D gene is left open where the match is weak. Clone size is not always given. Where it is, it says once, few, many or a class for expanded clones.

>TRBJ1-1|TRBV5-1|NA|NA
TGCGCCAGCGCGCGGAGAGGGTTGACTGAAGCTTTCTTT
CASARRGLTEAFF
>TRBJ2-7|TRBV4-1|once|NA
TGCGCCAGCAGCCAAGCCCCGTTACTGAGACTCTACGAGCAGTACTTC
CASSQAPLLRLYEQYF
>TRBJ2-7|TRBV29-1|NA|TRBD2
TGCAGCGTTAAATCTAGCGGGATGCTCTACGAGCAGTACTTC
CSVKSSGMLYEQYF
>TRBJ1-3|TRBV18|once|NA
TGTGCCAGCTCACTTGACACTTTTTCTGGAAACACCATATATTTT
CASSLDTFSGNTIYF
>TRBJ2-7|TRBV5-1|NA|TRBD2
TGCGCCAGCAGCCCGACTAGCGGGATTTGGGAGCAGTACTTC
CASSPTSGIWEQYF
>TRBJ1-4|TRBV7-9|NA|TRBD1
TGTGCCAGCAGCTTAGGTTGGACAGGGGGACAGACTAATGAAAAACTGTTTTTT
CASSLGWTGGQTNEKLFF
>TRBJ1-5|TRBV6-6|NA|TRBD1
TGTGCCAGCAGGAAGGGGGCTTTTCAGCCCCAGCATTTT
CASRKGAFQPQHF
>TRBJ1-1|TRBV27|few|NA
TGTGCCAGCAGGAATTCACGGTACTTCACTGAAGCTTTCTTT
CASRNSRYFTEAFF
>TRBJ1-1|TRBV28|NA|NA
TGTGCCAGCAGTTTGTACGGAAGCCACGCAGCTTTCTTT
CASSLYGSHAAFF
>TRBJ2-2|TRBV14|NA|NA
TGTGCCAGCAGCCTTAGAGAAACCGGGGAGCTGTTTTTT
CASSLRETGELFF
>TRBJ1-2|TRBV20-1|few|NA
TGCAGTGCTAGCCCAGGGACGGGCTACACCTTC
CSASPGTGYTF
>TRBJ1-1|TRBV5-1|few|TRBD1
TGCGCCAGCAGCTTCCGGACAGGGGGCTACTCTGAAGCTTTCTTT
CASSFRTGGYSEAFF
>TRBJ1-1|TRBV7-9|NA|NA
TGTGCCAGCAGCTTGGGGTATACTGAAGCTTTCTTT
CASSLGYTEAFF
>TRBJ2-3|TRBV29-1|NA|NA
TGCAGCGTGTGGTACGGGACTAGCACAGATACGCAGTATTTT
CSVWYGTSTDTQYF
>TRBJ1-3|TRBV18|NA|NA
TGTGCCAGCTCACCACCGGAGAGGGGAAACACCATATATTTT
CASSPPERGNTIYF
>TRBJ1-4|TRBV27|NA|NA
TGTGCCAGCAGTTTTGGGGGCAGGTTGAGTGAAAAACTGTTTTTT
CASSFGGRLSEKLFF
>TRBJ2-7|TRBV9|NA|NA
TGTGCCAGCAGCGTCGGAAAATGGGACTACGAGCAGTACTTC
CASSVGKWDYEQYF
>TRBJ2-7|TRBV15|NA|TRBD2
TGTGCCACCAGCACACTTCTGACTAGCGGGGACCTTTGCGAGCAGTACTTC
CATSTLLTSGDLCEQYF
>TRBJ1-2|TRBV29-1|few|NA
TGCAGCGTTGAACTCAGGGGAGGCTACACCTTC
CSVELRGGYTF
>TRBJ2-7|TRBV4-3|NA|TRBD2
TGCGCCAGCAGCCAAGTCGCTAGCGGGTACTCCTACGAGCAGTACTTC
CASSQVASGYSYEQYF
>TRBJ2-3|TRBV2|NA|NA
TGTGCCAGCAGTGAAGGGGGGCACTACACAGATACGCAGTATTTT
CASSEGGHYTDTQYF
>TRBJ2-7|TRBV19|few|TRBD2
TGTGCCAGTAGTATCATCAGCGGGAGCTCCTACGAGCAGTACTTC
CASSIISGSSYEQYF
>TRBJ2-3|TRBV29-1|NA|NA
TGCAGCGTTGTGCTAGGGTCAACGGGGACAGATACGCAGTATTTT
CSVVLGSTGTDTQYF
>TRBJ2-7|TRBV18|NA|TRBD1
TGTGCCAGCTCACCCGGGACAGGGGTAACCTACGAGCAGTACTTC
CASSPGTGVTYEQYF
>TRBJ2-5|TRBV11-2|once|TRBD2
TGTGCCAGCAGCTCCACTAGCGGACAAGAGACCCAGTACTTC
CASSSTSGQETQYF
>TRBJ2-7|TRBV5-1|NA|TRBD1
TGCGCCAGCAGCTTAAACACAGGGGTCGGATACGAGCAGTACTTC
CASSLNTGVGYEQYF
>TRBJ2-5|TRBV7-2|NA|NA
TGTGCCAGCAGCTCCCTAAAGGGACAAGAGACCCAGTACTTC
CASSSLKGQETQYF
>TRBJ2-1|TRBV18|NA|NA
TGTGCCAGCTCATGGGGTGGGGACAATGAGCAGTTCTTC
CASSWGGDNEQFF
>TRBJ2-7|TRBV11-2|NA|NA
TGTGCCAGCAGCCCGAGATCAATCCACGAGCAGTACTTC
CASSPRSIHEQYF
>TRBJ2-7|TRBV11-2|NA|NA
TGTGCCAGCAGCTTATCAATATCCCCTACGGGAGTGAGGAACGAGCAGTACTTC
CASSLSISPTGVRNEQYF
>TRBJ2-1|TRBV5-1|NA|NA
TGCGCCAGCGGACCGACAACCTCCTACAATGAGCAGTTCTTC
CASGPTTSYNEQFF
>TRBJ2-3|TRBV30|NA|NA
TGTGCCTGGAAACTAGTAGATACGCAGTATTTT
CAWKLVDTQYF
>TRBJ1-1|TRBV25-1|once|NA
TGTGCCAGCAGTGAATCGCGTGCATCGTACGATGAAGCTTTCTTT
CASSESRASYDEAFF
>TRBJ1-1|TRBV20-1|NA|NA
TGCAGTGCTGGTGAAGCTTTCTTT
CSAGEAFF
>TRBJ1-4|TRBV7-6|NA|TRBD1
TGTGCCAGCAGCTTATCGGTGGGACAGGGGGCAACTAATGAAAAACTGTTTTTT
CASSLSVGQGATNEKLFF
>TRBJ2-3|TRBV27|NA|NA
TGTGCCAGCAGTTTACTACCACAGTATTATACGCAGTATTTT
CASSLLPQYYTQYF
>TRBJ2-1|TRBV13|NA|TRBD1
TGTGCCAGCAGCTTAGGGGGACAGGGGGTCAATGAGCAGTTCTTC
CASSLGGQGVNEQFF